These 16 T cell receptor beta chains were sequenced from one sample in a study of identical twins. TCRdb re-derived calls from the 5' RACE reads in MiXCR, one entry per CDR3 protein. The repertoire has a few hundred thousand distinct CDR3 sequences, 9.5% to 15% of them found once; the top ten carry about 3.9%. The sample was also linked to a second study, of yellow fever vaccine responses in identical twins.

Specimen: memory (CD45RO+) T cells sorted from blood. The origin of the receptors is a woman aged 18-29 years in good health.

The V call is TRBV3-1, the J call TRBJ2-5; 7 positions agree with TRBD1. The CDR3 is made up of 15 amino acids. The germline V gene encodes CDR1 LGHDT and CDR2 YNNKEL (reference sequence). Trimming took 8 bases from V and 4 from J; bases not matched to a gene: 13. The CDR3 here is CASATTRQGGETQYF. CDR3 DNA: TGTGCCAGCGCCACTACCAGACAGGGTGGAGAGACCCAGTACTTC.

The chain is built from TRBV20-1 and TRBJ2-2; D is uncertain. This CDR3 has 12 residues. With 3 bases removed from V and 5 bases from J, the gap between germline ends came to 7 bases. Per germline, CDR1 DFQATT and CDR2 SNEGSKA (reference sequence). Here the CDR3 DNA reads TGCAGTGCTAGTCAGGCGACCGGGGAGCTGTTTTTT. This translates into CSASQATGELFF.

The table lists this clonotype with many counts. The genes are TRBV27 and TRBJ1-2; D is unclear. V was pared by 5 bases and J by 2 bases, with 9 bases between. CDR3 length: 13 amino acids. Germline CDR1 reads MNHEY; CDR2 reads SMNVEV (reference sequence). The chain's CDR3 is CASSQAVNYGYTF. CDR3 in DNA: TGTGCCAGCAGTCAGGCAGTAAACTATGGCTACACCTTC.

This chain connects TRBV7-2 to TRBJ2-7; D may be TRBD1 (5 bases). Trimming left V 5 bases short and J 5 bases short, with 19 bases between. Germline V gives CDR1 SGHTA, CDR2 FQGNSA. This CDR3 contains 15 residues. Here the CDR3 reads CASSPSSGMRNEQYF. CDR3 nucleotide sequence: TGTGCCAGCAGCCCGTCGTCAGGGATGAGGAACGAGCAGTACTTC.

This rearrangement joins TRBV4-3 to TRBJ2-3; D possibly matches TRBD1 or TRBD2 (5 bases each). There are 15 residues in the CDR3. Between the trimmed V and J ends, which lost 4 bases and 2 bases, there was a span of 13 bases. Germline V lookup: CDR1 LGHNA, CDR2 YSLEER. The CDR3 region has the DNA TGCGCCAGCAGCCGCACGGGGCTAGCCACAGATACGCAGTATTTT. It yields the protein CASSRTGLATDTQYF.

This clonotype was detected ten times or more. The rearrangement uses TRBV11-1 and TRBJ1-1; TRBD1 is a possible D gene (6 bases). This CDR3 has 12 amino acids. Trimming removed 2 bases from V and 8 bases from J, with 9 bases in between. The germline V gene has CDR1 SGHAT and CDR2 FQDESV (reference sequence). This chain's CDR3 is CASSLSGTEAFF. In nucleotides, the CDR3 is TGTGCCAGCAGCTTATCCGGGACAGAAGCTTTCTTT.

This clonotype was seen repeatedly, ten times or more. The J gene is TRBJ1-1, the V gene TRBV7-9; the match to TRBD1 covers 7 bases. Germline values: CDR1 SEHNR, CDR2 FQNEAQ (reference sequence). The CDR3 consists of 15 residues. Trimming at V came to 7 bases and at J to 1 base, leaving 9 bases not matched to a gene. The CDR3 DNA reads as TGTGCCAGCACCCTTACAGGGGCGGGGAACACTGAAGCTTTCTTT. Encoded protein: CASTLTGAGNTEAFF.

In this sample, this clonotype turned up many times. The chain joins TRBV7-3 to TRBJ2-1; maybe TRBD2 (6 bases). Per the germline V gene, CDR1 is SGHTA and CDR2 is FQGTGA. This CDR3 is built from 13 residues. V was shortened by 6 bases and J by 6 bases, with 12 bases between the two germline ends. CDR3 protein: CASRSPSANEQFF. The DNA of the CDR3 is TGTGCCAGCAGGTCCCCTAGCGCCAATGAGCAGTTCTTC.

This clonotype has only a few counts. This chain connects TRBV29-1 to TRBJ2-3; 8 bases are shared with TRBD2. The junction had 7 bases not matched to a gene; V was cut back by 1 base and J by 1 base. This CDR3 comprises 16 residues. CDR1 and CDR2 (germline): SQVTM, ANQGSEA. The CDR3 is CSVEGPSRGGTDTQYF. The CDR3 coding sequence is TGCAGCGTTGAAGGTCCCTCGCGGGGGGGCACAGATACGCAGTATTTT.

This sequence joins TRBV28 and TRBJ2-7, with a possible D match to TRBD1 (6 bases). CDR1 is MDHEN, CDR2 SYDVKM, per germline. This CDR3 is 14 amino acids long. With 2 bases removed from V and 5 bases from J, the gap between germline ends came to 13 bases. The CDR3 DNA reads TGTGCCAGCAGTTTAACACCACACAGGGACGAGCAGTACTTC. Amino acid sequence: CASSLTPHRDEQYF.

There are a few counts of this clonotype. The rearrangement links TRBV12-3 or TRBV12-4 to TRBJ2-3, with a possible D match to TRBD2 (6 bases). The CDR3 length is 16 residues. V lost 5 bases and J lost 6, with 21 bases in between. CDR3 amino acids: CASSVLGSGSTDTQYF. The CDR3 coding sequence is TGTGCCAGCAGTGTACTAGGCAGCGGGTCTACTGATACGCAGTATTTT.

This clonotype has a handful of counts. The chain has TRBV28 and TRBJ2-3; 7 nucleotides agree with TRBD2. Germline V gene lookup returns CDR1 MDHEN and CDR2 SYDVKM. The CDR3 totals 14 residues. V lost 6 bases and J lost 2; bases outside the gene matches: 5. DNA of the CDR3: TGTGCCAGCAGGGCCGGGGGGTCCACAGATACGCAGTATTTT. Protein: CASRAGGSTDTQYF.

This clonotype is classed as medium-sized. The V gene is TRBV4-2, the J gene TRBJ1-5; D call uncertain. Trimming pared 0 bases from V and 6 bases from J, leaving 18 bases between. Germline V gene sequence: CDR1 LGHNA, CDR2 YNFKEQ. This CDR3 is built from 17 residues. CDR3 in amino acids: CASSQDGDAGTTQPQHF. The CDR3 nucleotides are TGTGCCAGCAGCCAAGACGGGGATGCGGGAACTACTCAGCCCCAGCATTTT.

In this sample, this clonotype turned up many times. The chain recombines TRBV10-3 with TRBJ2-7; perhaps TRBD2 as D (5 bases). The CDR3 has 14 amino acids. The V end lost 3 bases, the J end lost 0 bases, and 9 bases lay between the germline ends. The germline V gene has CDR1 ENHRY and CDR2 SYGVKD. Here the CDR3 DNA reads TGTGCCATCAGTGAAGGACTTAACTCCTACGAGCAGTACTTC. Its protein is CAISEGLNSYEQYF.

This clonotype was counted between two and nine times. This chain connects TRBV6-6 to TRBJ1-4, with 7 nucleotides matching TRBD1. The CDR3 extends over 13 amino acids. CDR1 is MNHNY and CDR2 is SVGAGI in the germline V gene (reference sequence). The V segment lost 8 bases and the J segment 8 bases; nucleotides outside the gene matches: 8. CDR3 nucleotides: TGTGCCAGCCGCCGGGACAGTCGCGAAAAACTGTTTTTT. The encoded protein is CASRRDSREKLFF.

As to this clonotype: A much larger clone differs from this one at a single base, so this may be a read error. The rearrangement uses TRBV12-3 or TRBV12-4 and TRBJ2-2; 7 bases are a match to TRBD1. The junction had 16 bases not matched to a gene; V was cut back by 8 bases and J by 4 bases. This CDR3 spans 17 amino acids. The DNA of the CDR3 is TGTGCCAGCTGCTCGGACAGGACGGGTAGAGGCACCGGGGAGCTGTTTTTT. This codes for CASCSDRTGRGTGELFF.